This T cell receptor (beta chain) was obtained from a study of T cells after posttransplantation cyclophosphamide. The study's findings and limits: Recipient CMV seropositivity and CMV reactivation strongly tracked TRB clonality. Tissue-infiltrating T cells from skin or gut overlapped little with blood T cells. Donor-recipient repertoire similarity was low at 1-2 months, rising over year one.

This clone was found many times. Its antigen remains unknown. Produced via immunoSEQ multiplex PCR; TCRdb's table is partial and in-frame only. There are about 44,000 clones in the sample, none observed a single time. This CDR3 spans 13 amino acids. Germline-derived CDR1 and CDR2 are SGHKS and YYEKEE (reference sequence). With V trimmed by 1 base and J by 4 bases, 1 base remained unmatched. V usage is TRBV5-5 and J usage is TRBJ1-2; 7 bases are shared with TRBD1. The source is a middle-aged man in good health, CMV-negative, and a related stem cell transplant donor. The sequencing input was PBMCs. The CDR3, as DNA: TGTGCCAGCAGCTTGCGGGACAGCTATGGCTACACCTTC. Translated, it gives CASSLRDSYGYTF.